One T cell receptor (beta chain) is described in this entry. The target of this receptor is not known. No base quality values were provided; no much bigger clone lies one nucleotide off. Relative to germline, V is missing 1 base and J is missing 4 bases, with 3 bases of the junction outside any gene match. For CDR1 and CDR2, the germline V gene (reference sequence) lists SGHAT and FQDESV. The CDR3 starts with the cysteine, ends with the phenylalanine, and has 15 residues. Only CDR3 DNA is held: 45 bases, read in frame from base 1. For sequencing of the TCRbeta CDR3 region, genomic DNA was extracted from the sorted cells. The immunoSEQ Assay was used for sequencing of TCRbeta CDR3 regions. Held by TCRdb, this immuneACCESS table contains in-frame sequences only and omits some clones. Under half of the omission traces to an unresolved V gene where checked; the cause of the rest is unknown. Present in this sample are under 95,000 clones, about 85% of which were seen just once. The top ten clonotypes cover under 1.5% of the sample.

Patients with a history of autoimmune disease or receiving systemic immunosuppression were excluded from the trial. In every dose cohort, peripheral blood was drawn for TCR sequencing at baseline, cycle 4 day 1, and cycle 7 day 1. Samples came from an open-label, multicenter, first-in-human phase I dose-escalation trial of ivuxolimab. Adults with locally advanced or metastatic melanoma, renal cell, hepatocellular, or head and neck squamous cell carcinoma were enrolled in the trial. Before TCR sequencing, CD4+ and CD8+ T cells were separately sorted from peripheral blood. The entry originates in a study of OX40 agonist ivuxolimab in advanced cancers. Regarding the complete study: Ivuxolimab was a fully human IgG2 agonistic monoclonal antibody targeting the costimulatory receptor OX40 (CD134). The paper covers the monotherapy dose-escalation part of the phase I ivuxolimab trial, which included N ≈ 50 patients. In the dose-escalation cohort, roughly 82% of patients were male, and the mean age was 60 years with a range of roughly 23 to 79. Three dose-escalation patients achieved partial responses, one with hepatocellular carcinoma and two with cutaneous melanoma. Among the approximately 50 dose-escalation patients, about 19 had hepatocellular carcinoma, 15 or so melanoma, 9 renal cell carcinoma and 9 head and neck cancer. Prior anti-PD-1, anti-PD-L1 or anti-CTLA-4 therapy was permitted, and checkpoint inhibitors had been received by around 39% of dose-escalation patients. Peripheral TCRbeta sequencing was intended to test whether TCR sequence diversity was altered and clonal T-cell expansion was caused by ivuxolimab. Intravenous ivuxolimab was administered to patients every 2 weeks at six dose levels: 0.01, 0.1, 0.3, 1.5, 3 and 10 mg/kg. On the study overall, not on this receptor specifically: After ivuxolimab, CD8+ T cells had more expanded clones than CD4+ T cells on average. Antigen specificity was not determined for the clonally expanded peripheral T cells. Low levels of normalized T-cell clonal expansion were also seen in some patients who did not respond. In the 0.1-3.0 mg/kg groups, partial responders had among the lowest normalized peripheral clonal expansion, particularly in CD8+ T cells. Clonal expansion of both CD4+ and CD8+ blood T cells was observed from baseline to week 6 at doses 0.1 to 3.0 mg/kg.

This sequence uses TRBV11-1 and TRBJ2-3; the junction holds 9 bases that match TRBD1. Sample: CD4+ or CD8+ T cells sorted from blood, taken in a trial of the OX40 agonist ivuxolimab. The receptor was isolated from an adult with an advanced solid tumor such as melanoma, head and neck, liver or kidney cancer. The CDR3 has the sequence CASSLEDRGADTQYF. The nucleotide sequence is TGTGCCAGCAGCTTAGAGGACAGGGGTGCAGATACGCAGTATTTT.